Listed here is a single TCR beta chain. Its matching antigen is unknown. The V gene's germline CDR1 is GTSNPN and CDR2 SVGIG (reference sequence). The CDR3 has 13 residues. V lost 0 bases and J lost 5, with 10 bases in between. The record originates from a study of response to subunit inactivated influenza vaccine. Study results and caveats: Authors suggested each seasonal flu vaccination may recruit only limited numbers of new T cells.

One entry per CDR3 protein, called by TCRdb with MiXCR from the RT-PCR reads. The sample has about 780,000 distinct CDR3 sequences, around 20% seen once. The source was PBMCs from blood, collected more than 4 days after vaccination. The TCR comes from a man aged 50-59 years who received an inactivated influenza vaccine. This sequence joins TRBV30 and TRBJ2-5; no reliable D call. The CDR3 reads CAWSVAMGETQYF. As DNA, the CDR3 is TGTGCCTGGAGTGTAGCAATGGGGGAGACCCAGTACTTC.